The rows below give T cell receptor beta chains drawn from one sample of a study of blood T cell repertoires in COVID-19. The table came from immunoSEQ multiplex PCR; TCRdb's copy has only in-frame clones and leaves some out. The sample includes about 7,000 clones, 89% seen only once; the top ten take less than 11%. The sample was peripheral blood. These receptors were taken from a man between 65 and 79 years old with active COVID-19. Each CDR3 is given without its conserved first and last residue.

v_gene,j_gene,CDR3aa
TRBV12-3/TRBV12-4,TRBJ2-5,ASSRQRQETQY
TRBV11-3,TRBJ2-3,ASSYGLAGGAQY
TRBV7-3,TRBJ2-3,ASSLGGAGASDTQY
TRBV5-1,TRBJ2-1,ASSLPQGAHNEQF
TRBV4-1,TRBJ2-2,ASSQGQGGQLTGELF
TRBV7-2,TRBJ2-1,ASKPGVEQF
TRBV29-1,TRBJ2-3,SVEVRTTGDTQY
TRBV4-2,TRBJ2-4,ASSQVAGTSGGYIQY
TRBV7-8,TRBJ2-5,ASSLASGTSGGGQY
TRBV2,TRBJ2-1,ASSADRGNYNEQF
TRBV2,TRBJ2-7,ASSDEAGGLDEQY
TRBV4-3,TRBJ2-7,ASSQESEYPYEQY
TRBV12-3/TRBV12-4,TRBJ2-3,ASTPAGLAAQY
TRBV6-1,TRBJ2-3,ASSESGLAVTSTDTQY
TRBV11-2,TRBJ2-3,ASSSTSGGAYTQY